These 6 T cell receptor beta chains share one sample of origin, sequenced in a study of cytomegalovirus exposure and HLA in healthy donors. PCR involved 60 Vbeta and 13 Jbeta primers. Sequenced by immunoSEQ multiplex PCR; TCRdb stores in-frame clones only, minus some. The data hold approximately 85,000 clones, with around 70% observed a single time. Sequenced input: PBMCs. These receptors all come from a woman aged 40-49 years in good health and CMV-seropositive.

The gene calls are TRBV30 and TRBJ1-4, with 7 bases fitting TRBD1. The V and J ends lost 5 bases and 5 bases, in that order; junction bases with no gene match: 5. In germline, CDR1 is GTSNPN, CDR2 SVGIG (reference sequence). The CDR3 sequence is 13 residues long. The CDR3 nucleotides read TGTGCCTGGTCAGGGGGGTTCAATGAAAAACTGTTTTTT. The encoded protein is CAWSGGFNEKLFF.

This clone was observed a few times. The V and J genes are TRBV25-1 and TRBJ1-2; D unresolved. V lost 11 bases and J lost 5, with 12 bases in between. Germline V CDR1 and CDR2: MGHDK, SYGVNS. The CDR3 extends over 11 amino acids. Here the CDR3 DNA reads TGTGCCTCAACGTCCAGTTATGGCTACACCTTC. Its translation is CASTSSYGYTF.

CDR3 nucleotides: TGTGCCAGCCGGAGACAGAACTCTGGAAACACCATATATTTT. Translating it yields CASRRQNSGNTIYF. This chain connects TRBV5-6 to TRBJ1-3; D may be TRBD1 (5 bases). Trimming pared 7 bases from V and 0 bases from J, leaving 11 bases between. CDR1 is SGHDT and CDR2 is YYEEEE in the germline V gene. The CDR3 is 14 residues long.

The sample holds a few counts of this clone. The chain employs TRBV6-6 and TRBJ1-4; D perhaps matches TRBD1 (5 bases). The CDR3 loop spans 16 amino acids. In germline, CDR1 is MNHNY, CDR2 SVGAGI (reference sequence). V was clipped by 3 bases and J by 4 bases, with 15 bases between them. The CDR3 reads CASSYPNGASNEKLFF. DNA of the CDR3: TGTGCCAGCAGTTATCCTAATGGGGCGAGTAATGAAAAACTGTTTTTT.

The CDR3 DNA sequence: TGTGCCAGCAGCATGTCACAGTATAATTCACCCCTCCACTTT. This sequence encodes CASSMSQYNSPLHF. This rearrangement joins TRBV27 to TRBJ1-6; D is undetermined. This CDR3 contains 14 residues. Germline values: CDR1 MNHEY, CDR2 SMNVEV (reference sequence). Trimming stripped 6 bases from V and 4 bases from J, with 10 bases between.

The rearrangement joins TRBV28 to TRBJ1-4, with 7 bases fitting TRBD1. CDR3 length equals 16 residues. Germline assignment: CDR1 MDHEN and CDR2 SYDVKM. V lost 1 base and J lost 7; bases outside the gene matches: 9. This CDR3 reads CASSLSPDRVTEKLFF. The DNA for the CDR3 is TGTGCCAGCAGTTTATCCCCTGACAGGGTCACTGAAAAACTGTTTTTT.